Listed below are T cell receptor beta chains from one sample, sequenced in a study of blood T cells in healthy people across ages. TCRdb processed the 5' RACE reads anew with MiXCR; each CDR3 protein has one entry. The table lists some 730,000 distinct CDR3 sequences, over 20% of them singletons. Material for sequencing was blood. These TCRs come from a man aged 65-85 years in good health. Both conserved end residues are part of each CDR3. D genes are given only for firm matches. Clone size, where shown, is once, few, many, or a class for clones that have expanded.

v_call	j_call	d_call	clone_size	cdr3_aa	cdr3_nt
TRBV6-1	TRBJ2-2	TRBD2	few	CASSKWSGTTGELFF	TGTGCCAGCAGCAAATGGAGCGGGACGACCGGGGAGCTGTTTTTT
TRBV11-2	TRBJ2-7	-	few	CASSQPVGVWTYEQYF	TGTGCCAGCAGCCAACCCGTAGGGGTGTGGACCTACGAGCAGTACTTC
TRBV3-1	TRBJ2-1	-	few	CASSQVGGVGNEQFF	TGTGCCAGCAGCCAAGTAGGAGGAGTGGGGAATGAGCAGTTCTTC
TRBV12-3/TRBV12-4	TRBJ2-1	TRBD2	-	CASKTSGGPYNEQFF	TGTGCCAGCAAAACTAGCGGGGGCCCTTACAATGAGCAGTTCTTC
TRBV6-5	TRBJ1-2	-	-	CATRQFTYGYTF	TGTGCCACCAGACAGTTTACATATGGCTACACCTTC
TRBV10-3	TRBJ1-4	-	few	CAISESGKGDNEKLFF	TGTGCCATCAGTGAGTCCGGCAAGGGGGATAATGAAAAACTGTTTTTT
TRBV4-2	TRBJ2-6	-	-	CASSGNWAGANVLTF	TGTGCCAGCAGCGGAAATTGGGCTGGGGCCAACGTCCTGACTTTC
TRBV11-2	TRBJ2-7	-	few	CASSLVSAFYSYEQYF	TGTGCCAGCAGCTTAGTATCGGCGTTCTACTCCTACGAGCAGTACTTC
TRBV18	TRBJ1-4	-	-	CASSPLKTDEKLFF	TGTGCCAGCTCACCTTTAAAAACGGATGAAAAACTGTTTTTT
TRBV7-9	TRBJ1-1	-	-	CASSLRRWDTEAFF	TGTGCCAGCAGCTTAAGGCGGTGGGACACTGAAGCTTTCTTT
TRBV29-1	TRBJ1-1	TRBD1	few	CSSRTGLYMNTEAFF	TGCAGCTCACGGACAGGACTTTACATGAACACTGAAGCTTTCTTT
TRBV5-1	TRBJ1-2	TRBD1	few	CASRKDRGRGYGYTF	TGCGCCAGCAGAAAGGACAGGGGGCGAGGCTATGGCTACACCTTC
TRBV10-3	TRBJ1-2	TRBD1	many	CAIRSPGTGNGYTF	TGTGCCATCAGGAGTCCCGGGACAGGGAATGGCTACACCTTC
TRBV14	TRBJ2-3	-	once	CASSPSLGRTPTDTQYF	TGTGCCAGCAGCCCCTCTCTCGGGCGGACCCCCACAGATACGCAGTATTTT
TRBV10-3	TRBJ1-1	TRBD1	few	CAMRQGQSSEAFF	TGTGCCATGAGACAGGGGCAGAGCTCTGAAGCTTTCTTT
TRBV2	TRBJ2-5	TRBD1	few	CASSWARDRVMKTQYF	TGTGCCAGCAGTTGGGCGCGGGACAGGGTGATGAAGACCCAGTACTTC
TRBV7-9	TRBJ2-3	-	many	CASSSGTITDTQYF	TGTGCCAGCAGCTCCGGGACAATCACAGATACGCAGTATTTT
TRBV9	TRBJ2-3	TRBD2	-	CASSEERGLTDTQYF	TGTGCCAGCAGCGAGGAGCGGGGGCTCACAGATACGCAGTATTTT
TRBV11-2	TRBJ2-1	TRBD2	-	CASSHKGLAGVSDEQFF	TGTGCCAGCAGCCACAAGGGACTAGCGGGAGTTAGCGATGAGCAGTTCTTC
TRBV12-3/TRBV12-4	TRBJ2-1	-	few	CASSLKGFPQFF	TGTGCCAGCAGTTTAAAGGGGTTTCCCCAGTTCTTC
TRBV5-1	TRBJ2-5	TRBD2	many	CASSSAGAEETQYF	TGCGCCAGCAGCTCCGCGGGAGCTGAAGAGACCCAGTACTTC
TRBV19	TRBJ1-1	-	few	CASSKGGANTEAFF	TGTGCCAGTAGCAAAGGGGGGGCGAACACTGAAGCTTTCTTT
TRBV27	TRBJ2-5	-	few	CASSSTWRETQYF	TGTGCCAGCAGTTCCACCTGGAGAGAGACCCAGTACTTC
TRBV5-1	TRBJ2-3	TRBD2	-	CASSLDSGGSASTDTQYF	TGCGCCAGCAGCTTGGATAGCGGGGGGTCCGCCTCCACAGATACGCAGTATTTT